This TCR beta chain was found in a study of cytomegalovirus exposure and HLA in healthy donors. General observations from the study: Judged likely to be a sequencing artifact was a cluster of highly shared sequence variants. For TCR beta chains, V- and J-gene trimming was later linked to a missense DCLRE1C variant. Among TCR beta chains, those listed as cytomegalovirus-associated numbered 164. According to reports, the classifier identified cytomegalovirus status with high specificity and sensitivity.

This PCR relied on a set of 60 Vbeta primers and 13 Jbeta primers. Using immunoSEQ multiplex PCR, the repertoire was profiled, and TCRdb retains in-frame clones only, with some absent. The repertoire holds 150,000 to 180,000 clones, with 60% to 85% as singletons. Details on this clone: Its antigen is undetermined.

Germline loops: CDR1 MDHEN, CDR2 SYDVKM. The CDR3 length is 13 residues. V gave up 3 bases and J gave up 11 bases, with 14 bases separating them. Sequencing was carried out using PBMCs. The source is a woman in her forties in good health and CMV-seronegative. The chain couples TRBV28 to TRBJ1-3, with D possibly being TRBD1 (5 bases). CDR3 amino acids: CASSFVGLESIYF. The CDR3 DNA reads TGTGCCAGCAGTTTTGTGGGGCTCGAGTCCATATATTTT.